Listed below are T cell receptor beta chains from one sample, sequenced in a study of vaccination effects on CD4 cells after COVID-19. Their cognate antigens are unknown. Method: immunoSEQ multiplex PCR; TCRdb's copy keeps in-frame clones and lacks some. This table holds tens of thousands of clones, approximately 72% found once. This sample comprised CD4+ T cells from PBMCs cultured with HCoV-OC43 spike peptides, obtained before COVID-19 vaccination. All receptors come from a human donor who received a COVID-19 vaccine. Both conserved end residues are part of each CDR3.

cdr3_length j_call v_call cdr3_aa
12 TRBJ1-2 TRBV7-9 CASSSLGWGYTF
15 TRBJ1-3 TRBV5-1 CASSFGWISGNTIYF
16 TRBJ2-5 TRBV9 CASSVGIAGGHETQYF
18 TRBJ1-2 TRBV29-1 CSVEDWNVEGGANYGYTF
12 TRBJ1-5 TRBV12-3/TRBV12-4 CASSFLGQPQHF
17 TRBJ2-1 TRBV30 CAWSVQWLAGRYNEQFF
17 TRBJ2-5 TRBV19 CASSRGGAAGPQETQYF
18 TRBJ2-3 TRBV6-6 CASSPGTSGGADTDTQYF
15 TRBJ1-1 TRBV19 CASSPVGAGNTEAFF
14 TRBJ2-1 TRBV5-1 CASSLASSYNEQFF
18 TRBJ1-4 TRBV19 CASSRPDRGPALREKLFF
14 TRBJ2-2 TRBV7-9 CASSFRGLTGELFF
13 TRBJ1-1 TRBV5-1 CASMPTGREGAFF
15 TRBJ2-1 TRBV7-3 CASSPGGISYNEQFF
13 TRBJ1-1 TRBV11-3 CASSRTVSTEAFF
15 TRBJ2-5 TRBV2 CASGRGQNNQETQYF
15 TRBJ2-5 TRBV6-2/TRBV6-3 CASSTPSREAETQYF
15 TRBJ2-2 TRBV3-1/TRBV3-2 CASSLSGTNTGELFF
13 TRBJ1-1 TRBV6-6 CASSPSGNTEAFF
14 TRBJ1-6 TRBV6-5 CASSPGTGASPLHF
17 TRBJ2-3 TRBV7-9 CASSPGQGNRVTDTQYF
17 TRBJ2-5 TRBV6-2/TRBV6-3 CASSSGLAGGPAETQYF
15 TRBJ1-5 TRBV28 CASSLRGTSNQPQHF
16 TRBJ2-5 TRBV18 CASSPIRGDRSETQYF
13 TRBJ1-2 TRBV30 CAWSVLRGEGYTF
16 TRBJ2-3 TRBV7-3 CASSLLAGGQQDTQYF
15 TRBJ1-1 TRBV7-9 CASSYEGTVNTEAFF
16 TRBJ2-3 TRBV9 CASSVATSGALHTQYF
17 TRBJ2-4 TRBV24-1 CATSDSRGRAAKNIQYF
16 TRBJ1-2 TRBV5-5 CASSPGLIQTNYGYTF
13 TRBJ2-5 TRBV18 CASSQTSGETQYF
15 TRBJ2-3 TRBV5-1 CASRLGQGSTDTQYF
12 TRBJ2-1 TRBV19 CASRSRYNEQFF
17 TRBJ2-2 TRBV20-1 CSASLRPGVGSTGELFF
12 TRBJ1-1 TRBV5-1 CAAGQPRTEAFF
16 TRBJ2-3 TRBV2 CASRLGLAGGPGTQYF
15 TRBJ1-1 TRBV6-1 CASSERFRVETEAFF
14 TRBJ1-1 TRBV11-1 CASSGHRGLSEAFF
14 TRBJ1-1 TRBV5-5 CASSYQGLNTEAFF
13 TRBJ2-5 TRBV2 CASSDRVKETQYF
16 TRBJ1-5 TRBV19 CASSIALRVSNQPQHF
15 TRBJ2-5 TRBV7-8 CASSSPPGPRETQYF
18 TRBJ1-1 TRBV6-2/TRBV6-3 CASSFIGFVLQGDPEAFF
11 TRBJ1-2 TRBV6-5 CASTQGYGYTF
12 TRBJ2-2 TRBV7-9 CASKRFTGELFF